Detailed here is one T cell receptor (beta chain). Germline CDR1 is LNHDA and CDR2 is SQIVND (reference sequence). The CDR3 length is 17 residues. The V end was cut by 6 bases, the J end by 4 bases, with 22 bases between. Original processing notes: Nucleated cell number was recorded as an estimate derived from reference gene primer amplification. Generated by immunoSEQ multiplex PCR, the TCRdb table keeps only in-frame clones and is missing some. For V, J and clone size, that table is used; D and trimming come from the DNA. The sample includes 650,000 to 800,000 clones, more than 80% of them seen just once. The data derive from a study of blood T cell repertoires in COVID-19. The overall study: From the United States, Italy and Spain came samples of acute and convalescent COVID-19. The cDNA or gDNA used as material had been derived from T cells, B-cell-depleted T cells, or PBMCs.

The chain links TRBV19 to TRBJ1-3; D perhaps matches TRBD1 (5 bases). Specimen: peripheral blood. This receptor was identified in a woman aged 18-29 years with acute or convalescent COVID-19. The CDR3 spells CASRVGGFEGSGNTIYF. For the CDR3, the DNA is TGTGCCAGTAGAGTCGGGGGGTTTGAAGGCTCCGGAAACACCATATATTTT.